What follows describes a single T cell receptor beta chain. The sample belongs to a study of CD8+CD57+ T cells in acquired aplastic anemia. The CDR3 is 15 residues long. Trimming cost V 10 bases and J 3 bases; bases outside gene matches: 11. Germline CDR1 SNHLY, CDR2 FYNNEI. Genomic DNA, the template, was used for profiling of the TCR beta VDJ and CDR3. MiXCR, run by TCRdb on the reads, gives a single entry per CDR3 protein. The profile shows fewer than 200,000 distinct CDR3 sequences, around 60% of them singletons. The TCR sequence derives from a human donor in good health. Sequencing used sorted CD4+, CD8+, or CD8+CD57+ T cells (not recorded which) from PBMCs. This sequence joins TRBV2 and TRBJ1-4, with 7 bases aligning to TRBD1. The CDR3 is CATRITGVANEKLFF. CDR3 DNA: TGTGCCACCCGTATTACAGGGGTGGCTAATGAAAAACTGTTTTTT.